Listed here are 5 T cell receptor beta chains from one sample, sequenced in a study of T cells in Graves' hyperthyroidism and ophthalmopathy. Amplification of TCR beta CDR3 regions used RNA as the template. The TCR CDR3 was amplified in a first-round RT-PCR using the HTBI primer set. TCRdb re-called the multiplex PCR reads through MiXCR, storing one row per CDR3 protein. The table has around 660,000 distinct CDR3 sequences, nearly 45% seen once. Specimen: peripheral blood or thyroid tissue (not recorded which). These receptors were obtained from an adult man with Graves' disease, either hyperthyroidism or ophthalmopathy (not recorded which).

Of note for this clonotype: This CDR3 fails to terminate in the conserved phenylalanine or tryptophan, so it likely reflects a read error. The DNA is omitted, as the CDR3 cannot be located on it reliably, and the CDR3 follows TCRdb's listing. The chain is built from TRBV29-1 and TRBJ1-4; the table gives TRBD1 as D, unverified against the DNA. CDR1 and CDR2 from the germline V gene are SQVTM and ANQGSEA. A total of 10 residues make up the CDR3, ends included. This CDR3 is CSVAPGGAGY.

This clonotype was picked up many times. The rearrangement links TRBV2 to TRBJ2-7; perhaps TRBD2 as D (6 bases). V gave up 7 bases and J gave up 0 bases, with 10 bases separating them. The CDR3 loop spans 13 amino acids. In germline, CDR1 is SNHLY, CDR2 FYNNEI. The CDR3 protein is CASKAGLSYEQYF. CDR3 in DNA: TGTGCCAGCAAAGCGGGTCTCTCCTACGAGCAGTACTTC.

The rearrangement joins TRBV19 to TRBJ2-2; D may be TRBD2 (5 bases). V lost 3 bases and J 8 bases, leaving 13 bases between the germline ends. The germline V gene encodes CDR1 LNHDA and CDR2 SQIVND (reference sequence). The CDR3 spans 14 residues. As DNA, the CDR3 is TGTGCCAGTAGTATCGGTCGGACGGGGGGGGAGCTGTTTTTT. Residues: CASSIGRTGGELFF.

Details on this clonotype: This clone may be a read error of a much larger clone one base away. V usage is TRBV10-3 and J usage is TRBJ2-7; possibly TRBD1 for D (6 bases). In germline, CDR1 is ENHRY, CDR2 SYGVKD. This CDR3 spans 14 amino acids. V was shortened by 6 bases and J by 6 bases, with 18 bases between the two germline ends. The chain's CDR3 is CAISFYRDLGEQYF. The CDR3 bases are TGTGCCATCAGCTTCTACAGGGACCTCGGCGAGCAGTACTTC.

This clonotype was recorded a few times. V and J are TRBV12-3 or TRBV12-4 and TRBJ2-7, with 7 bases that match TRBD1. V gave up 6 bases and J gave up 0 bases; unmatched junction bases: 8. The CDR3 totals 15 residues. The CDR3 loop reads CASRPEGTASYEQYF. The CDR3 coding sequence is TGTGCCAGCAGACCTGAGGGGACAGCCTCCTACGAGCAGTACTTC.